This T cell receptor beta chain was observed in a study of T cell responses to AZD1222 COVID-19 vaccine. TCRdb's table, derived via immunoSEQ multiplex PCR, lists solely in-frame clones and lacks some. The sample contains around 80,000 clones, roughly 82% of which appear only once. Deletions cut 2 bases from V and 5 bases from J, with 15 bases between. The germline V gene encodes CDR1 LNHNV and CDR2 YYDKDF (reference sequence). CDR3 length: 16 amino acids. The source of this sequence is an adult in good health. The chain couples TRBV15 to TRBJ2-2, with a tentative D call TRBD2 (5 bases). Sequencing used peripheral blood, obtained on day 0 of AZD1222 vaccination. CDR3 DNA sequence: TGTGCCACCAGCAGAACCGGGCTTAGAGGGACCGGGGAGCTGTTTTTT. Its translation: CATSRTGLRGTGELFF.